The rows below give T cell receptor beta chains drawn from one sample of a study of blood T cell repertoires in COVID-19. Sequencing was performed with immunoSEQ multiplex PCR; in TCRdb, only in-frame clones are kept and a portion is missing. Among roughly 120,000 clones listed, less than 95% were seen once. Material: peripheral blood. The receptors here all came from a human donor with active COVID-19. The donor label of this sample is uncertain. CDR3s include the opening cysteine and the closing phenylalanine or tryptophan.

TRBV5-4,TRBJ1-1,CASSAGQRNTEAFF
TRBV5-6,TRBJ1-6,CASSLTAYNSPLHF
TRBV5-6,TRBJ2-3,CASSLLTASGSTDTQYF
TRBV7-9,TRBJ2-1,CASSLDLRGGEQFF
TRBV7-2,TRBJ2-3,CASSLYSGSLTDTQYF
TRBV7-2,TRBJ1-3,CASSAGQGYTGNTIYF
TRBV6-5,TRBJ1-6,CASRSPRDNSPLHF
TRBV4-1,TRBJ1-5,CASSQGAVSNQPQHF
TRBV19,TRBJ2-2,CASSRPGQGAGELFF
TRBV20-1,TRBJ2-5,CSASTGGGFLSIRETQYF
TRBV24-1,TRBJ1-6,CATSEPALPLGGSNSPLHF
TRBV3-1/TRBV3-2,TRBJ2-1,CASSPLRVYNEQFF
TRBV6-5,TRBJ2-7,CASSSDAGNYEQYF
TRBV20-1,TRBJ1-1,CSAVGTGAAFF
TRBV5-1,TRBJ1-1,CASSWALNTEAFF
TRBV24-1,TRBJ1-2,CATRDRNYGYTF
TRBV6-4,TRBJ1-5,CASTQGEGDGSNQPQHF
TRBV6-2/TRBV6-3,TRBJ2-2,CASSYSLRGELFF
TRBV7-2,TRBJ1-3,CASSLGSADSGNTIYF
TRBV10-2,TRBJ1-1,CASSETLWAQNTEAFF
TRBV12-3/TRBV12-4,TRBJ1-1,CASSLRVSTEAFF
TRBV30,TRBJ1-5,CAWSVGGMQPQHF
TRBV12-3/TRBV12-4,TRBJ1-4,CASTRGEKLFF
TRBV5-4,TRBJ2-1,CASSLILTGGEQFF
TRBV7-2,TRBJ2-7,CASSLTGPGTYEQYF
TRBV20-1,TRBJ2-2,CSASFQRGETGELFF
TRBV5-4,TRBJ1-2,CASSLARSYGYTF
TRBV4-1,TRBJ2-5,CASSQGKGQGKETQYF
TRBV7-3,TRBJ2-2,CASSSGFTGELFF
TRBV7-2,TRBJ1-1,CASSSRSGNTEAFF
TRBV5-5,TRBJ1-4,CASSLEDRGDEKLFF
TRBV10-3,TRBJ1-2,CAISESGDRGGGYTF
TRBV10-1,TRBJ2-7,CASRHHEQYF
TRBV10-1,TRBJ2-1,CASSDVSTSGHNEQFF
TRBV18,TRBJ2-1,CASSPQGYNEQFF
TRBV5-6,TRBJ2-7,CASSFGLAGVEQYF
TRBV7-2,TRBJ2-3,CASSLGRGPDTQYF
TRBV9,TRBJ1-2,CASSPPGTQGYGYTF
TRBV6-1,TRBJ1-4,CASSASGTALNEKLFF
TRBV30,TRBJ1-1,CAWSQGGTEAFF
TRBV23-1,TRBJ1-5,CASRRRRVVGNQPQHF
TRBV6-6,TRBJ1-5,CASSYRGPVREPQHF
TRBV7-2,TRBJ1-3,CASSLARWDSGNTIYF
TRBV5-4,TRBJ1-2,CASSLEPGRDYGYTF
TRBV11-2,TRBJ1-1,CASSLPRGQQNTEAFF
TRBV19,TRBJ2-7,CASSLGTPSTYEQYF
TRBV25-1,TRBJ2-5,CASSEGGGGLSQETQYF
TRBV24-1,TRBJ2-1,CATSARTGRDEQFF
TRBV2,TRBJ2-3,CAEGALAASTDTQYF
TRBV6-1,TRBJ1-6,CASSDRSSYNSPLHF
TRBV5-4,TRBJ1-6,CASSLPGTGAAPLHF
TRBV11-3,TRBJ2-5,CASSPGSVGATQYF
TRBV5-4,TRBJ1-4,CASSPGTGREKLFF
TRBV6-2/TRBV6-3,TRBJ2-3,CASSWGGGKTDTQYF
TRBV7-2,TRBJ2-7,CASSSSPGYEQYF
TRBV4-3,TRBJ1-2,CASSQDQTGNYGYTF
TRBV24-1,TRBJ2-1,CATSTSGGLPEQFF